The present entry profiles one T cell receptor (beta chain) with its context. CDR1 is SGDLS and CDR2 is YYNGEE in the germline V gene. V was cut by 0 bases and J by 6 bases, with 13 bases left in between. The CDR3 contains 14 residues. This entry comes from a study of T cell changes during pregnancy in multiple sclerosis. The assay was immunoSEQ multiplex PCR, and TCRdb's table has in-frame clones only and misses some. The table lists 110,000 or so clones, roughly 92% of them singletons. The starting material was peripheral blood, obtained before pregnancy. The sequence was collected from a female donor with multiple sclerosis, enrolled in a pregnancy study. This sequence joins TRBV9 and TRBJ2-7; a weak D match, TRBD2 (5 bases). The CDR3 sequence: CASSVESLEGEQYF. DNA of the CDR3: TGTGCCAGCAGCGTAGAATCACTTGAGGGCGAGCAGTACTTC.